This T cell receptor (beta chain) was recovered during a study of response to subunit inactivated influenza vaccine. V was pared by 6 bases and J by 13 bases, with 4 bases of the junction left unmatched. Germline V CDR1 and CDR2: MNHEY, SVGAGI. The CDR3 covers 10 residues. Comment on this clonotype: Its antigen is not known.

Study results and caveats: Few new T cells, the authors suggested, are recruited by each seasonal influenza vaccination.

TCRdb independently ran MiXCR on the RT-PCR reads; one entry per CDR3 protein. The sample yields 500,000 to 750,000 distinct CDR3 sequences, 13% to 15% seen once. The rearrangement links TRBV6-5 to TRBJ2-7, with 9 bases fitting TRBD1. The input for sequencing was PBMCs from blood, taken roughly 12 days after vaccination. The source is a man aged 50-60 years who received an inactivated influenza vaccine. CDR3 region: CASRRDREYF. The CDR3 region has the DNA TGTGCCAGCAGACGGGACAGGGAATACTTC.